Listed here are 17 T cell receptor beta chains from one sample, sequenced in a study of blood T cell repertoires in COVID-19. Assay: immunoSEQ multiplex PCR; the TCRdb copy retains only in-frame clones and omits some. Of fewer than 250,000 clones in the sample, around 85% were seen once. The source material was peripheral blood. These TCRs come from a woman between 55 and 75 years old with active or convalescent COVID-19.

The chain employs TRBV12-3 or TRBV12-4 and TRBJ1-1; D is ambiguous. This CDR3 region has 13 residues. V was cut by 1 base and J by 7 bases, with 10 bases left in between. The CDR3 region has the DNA TGTGCCAGCAGTTTAGTGTCTCTCGGTGAAGCTTTCTTT. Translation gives CASSLVSLGEAFF.

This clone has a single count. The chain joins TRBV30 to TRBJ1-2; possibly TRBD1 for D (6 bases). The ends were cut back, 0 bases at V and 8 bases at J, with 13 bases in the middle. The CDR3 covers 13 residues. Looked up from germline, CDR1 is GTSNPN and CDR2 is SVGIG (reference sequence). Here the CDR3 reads CAWSVMGHWGYTF. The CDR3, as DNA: TGTGCCTGGAGTGTGATGGGACATTGGGGCTACACCTTC.

Here the CDR3 DNA reads TGTGCCATCAGTGAATTGGGGCGGGAGACCCAGTACTTC. Encoded protein: CAISELGRETQYF. The chain links TRBV10-3 to TRBJ2-5, with D tentatively TRBD1 (5 bases). Trimming shortened V by 3 bases and J by 5 bases, and 10 bases separated the two germline ends. The CDR3 is 13 amino acids. Germline CDR1 is ENHRY and CDR2 is SYGVKD.

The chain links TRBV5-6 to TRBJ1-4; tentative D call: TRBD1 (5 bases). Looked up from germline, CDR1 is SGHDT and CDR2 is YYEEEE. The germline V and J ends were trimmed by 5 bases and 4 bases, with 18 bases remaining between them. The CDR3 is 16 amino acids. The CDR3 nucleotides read TGTGCCAGCAGTACGACCATGGGGCAGGTTAATGAAAAACTGTTTTTT. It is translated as CASSTTMGQVNEKLFF.

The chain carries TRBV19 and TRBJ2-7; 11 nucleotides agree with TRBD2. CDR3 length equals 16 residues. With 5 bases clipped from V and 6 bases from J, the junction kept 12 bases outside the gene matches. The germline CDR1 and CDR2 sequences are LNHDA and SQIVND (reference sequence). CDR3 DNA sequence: TGTGCCAGTAGTGCTCAAGGACTAGCGGGCGCGGCCGAGCAGTACTTC. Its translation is CASSAQGLAGAAEQYF.

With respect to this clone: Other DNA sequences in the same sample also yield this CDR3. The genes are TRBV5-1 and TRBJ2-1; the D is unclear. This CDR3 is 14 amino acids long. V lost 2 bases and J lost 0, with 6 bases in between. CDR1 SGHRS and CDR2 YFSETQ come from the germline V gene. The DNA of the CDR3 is TGCGCCAGCAGCTTAGCTAGCTCCTACAATGAGCAGTTCTTC. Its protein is CASSLASSYNEQFF.

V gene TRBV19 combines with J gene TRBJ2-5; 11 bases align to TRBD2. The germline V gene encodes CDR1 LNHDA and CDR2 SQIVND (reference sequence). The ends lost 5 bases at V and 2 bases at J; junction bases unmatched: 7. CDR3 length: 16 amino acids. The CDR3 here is CASSQLAGALQETQYF. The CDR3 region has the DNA TGTGCCAGTAGTCAACTAGCGGGGGCTCTACAAGAGACCCAGTACTTC.

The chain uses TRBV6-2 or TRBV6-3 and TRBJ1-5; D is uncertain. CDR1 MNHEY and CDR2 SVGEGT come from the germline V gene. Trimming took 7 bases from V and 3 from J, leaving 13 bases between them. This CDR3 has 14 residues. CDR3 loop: CASNPGEPNQPQHF. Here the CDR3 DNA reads TGTGCCAGCAACCCCGGGGAGCCCAATCAGCCCCAGCATTTT.

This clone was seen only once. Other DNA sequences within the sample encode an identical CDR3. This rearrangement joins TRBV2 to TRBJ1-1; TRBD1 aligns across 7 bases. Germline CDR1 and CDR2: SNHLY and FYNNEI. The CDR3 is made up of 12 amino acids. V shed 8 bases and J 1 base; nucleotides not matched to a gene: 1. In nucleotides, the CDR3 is TGTGCCAGCCGGGACAGGAACACTGAAGCTTTCTTT. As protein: CASRDRNTEAFF.

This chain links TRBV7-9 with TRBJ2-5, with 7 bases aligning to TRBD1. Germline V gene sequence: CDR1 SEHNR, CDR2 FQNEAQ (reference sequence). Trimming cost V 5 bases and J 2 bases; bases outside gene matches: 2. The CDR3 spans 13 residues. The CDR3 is CASSRTGQETQYF. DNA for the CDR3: TGTGCCAGCAGCCGGACAGGACAAGAGACCCAGTACTTC.

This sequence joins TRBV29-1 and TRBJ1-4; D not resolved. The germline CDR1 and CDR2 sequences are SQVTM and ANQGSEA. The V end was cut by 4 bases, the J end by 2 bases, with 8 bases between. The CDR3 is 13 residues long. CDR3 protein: CSVGHGTNEKLFF. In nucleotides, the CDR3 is TGCAGCGTTGGGCACGGGACTAATGAAAAACTGTTTTTT.

The CDR3: CATSRGAGVGEKLFF. DNA of the CDR3: TGTGCCACCAGCAGAGGAGCAGGGGTGGGAGAAAAACTGTTTTTT. The chain uses TRBV15 and TRBJ1-4; D possibly corresponds to TRBD1 (6 bases). There are 15 residues in the CDR3. CDR1 is LNHNV and CDR2 is YYDKDF in the germline V gene (reference sequence). V lost 1 base and J 8 bases, leaving 14 bases between the germline ends.

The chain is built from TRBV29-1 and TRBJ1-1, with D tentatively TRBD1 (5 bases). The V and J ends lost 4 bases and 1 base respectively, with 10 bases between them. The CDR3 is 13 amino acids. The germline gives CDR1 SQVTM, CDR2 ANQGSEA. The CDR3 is CSVVGATNTEAFF. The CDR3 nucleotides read TGCAGCGTTGTTGGGGCGACGAACACTGAAGCTTTCTTT.

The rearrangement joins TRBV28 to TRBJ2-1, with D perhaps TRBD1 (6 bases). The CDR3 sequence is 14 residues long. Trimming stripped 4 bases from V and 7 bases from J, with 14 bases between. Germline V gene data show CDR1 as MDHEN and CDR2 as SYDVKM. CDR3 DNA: TGTGCCAGCAGTTCTCCCACCGACAGGAATGAGCAGTTCTTC. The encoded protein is CASSSPTDRNEQFF.

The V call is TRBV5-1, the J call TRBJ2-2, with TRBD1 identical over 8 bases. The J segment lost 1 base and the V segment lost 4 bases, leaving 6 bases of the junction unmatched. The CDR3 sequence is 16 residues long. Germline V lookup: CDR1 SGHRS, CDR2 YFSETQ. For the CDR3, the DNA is TGCGCCAGCAGCCTCCACGGACAGGGGAACACCGGGGAGCTGTTTTTT. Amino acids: CASSLHGQGNTGELFF. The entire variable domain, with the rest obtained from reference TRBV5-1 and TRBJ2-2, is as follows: KAGVTQTPRYLIKTRGQQVTLSCSPISGHRSVSWYQQTPGQGLQFLFEYFSETQRNKGNFPGRFSGRQFSNSRSEMNVSTLELGDSALYLCASSLHGQGNTGELFFGEGSRLTVL.

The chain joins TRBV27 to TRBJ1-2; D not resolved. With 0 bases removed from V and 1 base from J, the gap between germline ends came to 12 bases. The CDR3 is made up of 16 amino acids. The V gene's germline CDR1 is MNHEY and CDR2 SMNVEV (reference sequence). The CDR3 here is CASSLSIRSGNYGYTF. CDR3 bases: TGTGCCAGCAGTTTATCGATAAGGAGCGGTAACTATGGCTACACCTTC.

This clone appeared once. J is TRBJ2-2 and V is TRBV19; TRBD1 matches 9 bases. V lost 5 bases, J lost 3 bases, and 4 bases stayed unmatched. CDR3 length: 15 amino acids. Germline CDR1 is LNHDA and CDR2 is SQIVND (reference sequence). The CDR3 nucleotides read TGTGCCAGTAGTCCGGACAGGGGATACACCGGGGAGCTGTTTTTT. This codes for CASSPDRGYTGELFF.